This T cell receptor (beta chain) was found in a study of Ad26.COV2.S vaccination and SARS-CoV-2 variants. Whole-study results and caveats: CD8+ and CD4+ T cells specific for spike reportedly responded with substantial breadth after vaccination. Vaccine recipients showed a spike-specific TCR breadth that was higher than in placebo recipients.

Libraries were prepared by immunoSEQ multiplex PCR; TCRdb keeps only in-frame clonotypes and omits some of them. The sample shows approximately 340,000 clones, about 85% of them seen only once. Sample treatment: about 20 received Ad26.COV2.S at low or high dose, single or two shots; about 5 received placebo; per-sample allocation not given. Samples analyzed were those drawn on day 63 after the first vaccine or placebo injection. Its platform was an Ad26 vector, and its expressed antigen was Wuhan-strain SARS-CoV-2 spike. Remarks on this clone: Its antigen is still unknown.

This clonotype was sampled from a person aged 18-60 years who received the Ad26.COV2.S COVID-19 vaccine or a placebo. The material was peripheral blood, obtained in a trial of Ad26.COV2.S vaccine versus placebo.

The CDR3 sequence: CASSYSRDTQYF. CDR3 nucleotide sequence: TGTGCCAGCAGTTACTCGAGGGATACGCAGTATTTT. The chain carries TRBV6-5 and TRBJ2-3; D gene uncertain. The length of the CDR3 is 12 residues. V was trimmed by 0 bases and J by 6 bases, leaving 4 bases between them. CDR1 MNHEY and CDR2 SVGAGI come from the germline V gene.